This entry lists 2 T cell receptor beta chains sequenced from one sample in a study of cytomegalovirus exposure and HLA in healthy donors. 60 Vbeta and 13 Jbeta primers were used in PCR. Sequencing used immunoSEQ multiplex PCR; TCRdb keeps in-frame clones, though not all of them. The sample has under 150,000 clones; around 78% are singletons. Sequencing used PBMCs. The source is a female donor in good health and CMV-seropositive.

The V call is TRBV6-1, the J call TRBJ1-1, with D possibly TRBD1 on 6 matching bases. The CDR3 totals 14 residues. The V end was cut by 6 bases, the J end by 10 bases, with 21 bases between. Germline values: CDR1 MNHNS, CDR2 SASEGT. CDR3 residues: CASSDGGGQRAAFF. The CDR3 DNA reads TGTGCCAGCAGCGACGGAGGCGGACAGCGAGCAGCTTTCTTT.

About this clone: Mismatch with germline at one junction end may stem from a read error. V is TRBV11-2 and J is TRBJ1-1; no clear D. The germline V gene encodes CDR1 SGHAT and CDR2 FQNNGV. This CDR3 region has 11 residues. CDR3 sequence reads: CASSLGTGAFF. CDR3 nucleotides: TGTGCCAGCAGCTTAGGAACTGGAGCTTTCTTT. Combining the CDR3 with reference TRBV11-2 and TRBJ1-1 gives the whole variable domain EAGVAQSPRYKIIEKRQSVAFWCNPISGHATLYWYQQILGQGPKLLIQFQNNGVVDDSQLPKDRFSAERLKGVDSTLKIQPAKLEDSAVYLCASSLGTGAFFGQGTRLTVV.